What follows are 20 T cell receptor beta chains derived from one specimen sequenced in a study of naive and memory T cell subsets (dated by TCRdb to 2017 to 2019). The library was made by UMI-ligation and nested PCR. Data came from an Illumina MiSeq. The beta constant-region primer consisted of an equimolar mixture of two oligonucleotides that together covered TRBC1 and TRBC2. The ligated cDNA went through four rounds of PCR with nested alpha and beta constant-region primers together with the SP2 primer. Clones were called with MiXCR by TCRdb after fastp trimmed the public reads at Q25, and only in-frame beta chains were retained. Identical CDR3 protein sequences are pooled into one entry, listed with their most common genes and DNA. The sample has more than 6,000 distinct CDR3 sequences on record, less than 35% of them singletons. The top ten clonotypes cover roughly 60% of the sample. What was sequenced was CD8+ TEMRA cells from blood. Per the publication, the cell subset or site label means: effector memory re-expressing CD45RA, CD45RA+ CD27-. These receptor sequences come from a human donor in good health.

CDR3 in amino acids: CASSAYSGGTDTQYF. DNA for the CDR3: TGTGCCAGCAGCGCCTATAGCGGGGGCACAGATACGCAGTATTTT. This chain uses TRBV6-1 with TRBJ2-3; 8 bases are shared with TRBD2. In germline, CDR1 is MNHNS, CDR2 SASEGT. Trimming took 6 bases from V and 1 from J; bases not matched to a gene: 6. The CDR3 loop spans 15 amino acids.

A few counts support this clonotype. CDR3 DNA: TGTGCCAGCAGCCAAGATGGTCAGGGGTCTGAAGCTTTCTTT. It yields the protein CASSQDGQGSEAFF. The J gene is TRBJ1-1, the V gene TRBV4-2; D might be TRBD1 (6 bases). From germline, CDR1 is LGHNA and CDR2 YNFKEQ. The germline V and J ends were trimmed by 0 bases and 6 bases, with 11 bases remaining between them. The CDR3 totals 14 residues.

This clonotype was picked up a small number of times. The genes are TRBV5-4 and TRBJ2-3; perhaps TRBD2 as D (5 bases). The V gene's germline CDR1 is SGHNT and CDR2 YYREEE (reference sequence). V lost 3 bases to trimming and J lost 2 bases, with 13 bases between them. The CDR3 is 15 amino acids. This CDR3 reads CASSYEARDTDTQYF. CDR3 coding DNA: TGTGCCAGCAGCTATGAGGCTCGGGACACAGATACGCAGTATTTT.

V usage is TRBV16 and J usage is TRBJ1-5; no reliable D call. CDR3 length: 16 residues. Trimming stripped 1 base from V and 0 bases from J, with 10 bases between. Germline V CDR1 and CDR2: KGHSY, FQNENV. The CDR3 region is CASSQFPTGSNQPQHF. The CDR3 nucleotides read TGTGCCAGCAGCCAATTTCCCACGGGTAGCAATCAGCCCCAGCATTTT.

CDR3 loop: CSAPGRGGETQYF. The CDR3, as DNA: TGCAGTGCCCCGGGGAGGGGGGGAGAGACCCAGTACTTC. The J gene is TRBJ2-5, the V gene TRBV20-1, with a weak D call TRBD2 (7 bases). Germline V gives CDR1 DFQATT, CDR2 SNEGSKA (reference sequence). Trimming pared 6 bases from V and 4 bases from J, leaving 15 bases between. There are 13 residues in the CDR3.

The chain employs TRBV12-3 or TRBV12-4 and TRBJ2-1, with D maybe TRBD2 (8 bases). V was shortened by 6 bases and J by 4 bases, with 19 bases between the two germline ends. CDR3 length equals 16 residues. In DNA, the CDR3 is TGTGCCAGCAGACCCAGGGGGGCGGGGGGTTACAATGAGCAGTTCTTC. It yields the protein CASRPRGAGGYNEQFF.

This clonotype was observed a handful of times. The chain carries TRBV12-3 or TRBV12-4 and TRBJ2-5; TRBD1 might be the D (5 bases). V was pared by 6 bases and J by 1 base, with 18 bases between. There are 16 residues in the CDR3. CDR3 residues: CASSLVFGQFQETQYF. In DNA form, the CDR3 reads TGTGCCAGCAGCCTCGTGTTTGGACAATTCCAAGAGACCCAGTACTTC.

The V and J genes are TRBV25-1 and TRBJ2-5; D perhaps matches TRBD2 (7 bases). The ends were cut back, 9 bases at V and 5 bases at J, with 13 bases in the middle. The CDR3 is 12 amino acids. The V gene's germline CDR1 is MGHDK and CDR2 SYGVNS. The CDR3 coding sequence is TGTGCCAGTTGGGGGGGCGCGGAGACCCAGTACTTC. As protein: CASWGGAETQYF.

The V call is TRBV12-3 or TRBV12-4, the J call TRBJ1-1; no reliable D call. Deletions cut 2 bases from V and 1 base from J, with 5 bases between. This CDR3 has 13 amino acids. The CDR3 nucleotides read TGTGCCAGCAGTTTATGGCCGAACACTGAAGCTTTCTTT. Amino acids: CASSLWPNTEAFF.

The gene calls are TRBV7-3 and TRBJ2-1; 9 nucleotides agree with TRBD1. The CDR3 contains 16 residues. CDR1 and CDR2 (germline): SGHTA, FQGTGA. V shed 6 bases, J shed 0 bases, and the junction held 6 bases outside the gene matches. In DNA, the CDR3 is TGTGCCAGCAGGATGGGACAGGGAAGCTCCTACAATGAGCAGTTCTTC. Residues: CASRMGQGSSYNEQFF.

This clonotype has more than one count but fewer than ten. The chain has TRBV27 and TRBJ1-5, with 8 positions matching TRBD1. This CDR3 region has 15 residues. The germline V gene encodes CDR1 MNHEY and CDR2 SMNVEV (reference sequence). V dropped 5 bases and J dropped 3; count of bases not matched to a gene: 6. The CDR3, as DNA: TGTGCCAGCAGTGTCGGGACAGGCGACAATCAGCCCCAGCATTTT. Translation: CASSVGTGDNQPQHF.

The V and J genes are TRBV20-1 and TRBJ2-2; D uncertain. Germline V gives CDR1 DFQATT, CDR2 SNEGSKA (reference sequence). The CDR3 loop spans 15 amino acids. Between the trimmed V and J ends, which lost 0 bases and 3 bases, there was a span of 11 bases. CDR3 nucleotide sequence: TGCAGTGCTAGAGACTCCCGAGGTTACACCGGGGAGCTGTTTTTT. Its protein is CSARDSRGYTGELFF.

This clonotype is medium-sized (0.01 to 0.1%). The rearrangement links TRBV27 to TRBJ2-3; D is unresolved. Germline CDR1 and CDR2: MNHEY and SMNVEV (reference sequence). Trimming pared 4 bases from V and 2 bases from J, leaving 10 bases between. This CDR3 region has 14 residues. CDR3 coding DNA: TGTGCCAGCAGTTATGGCCCTCTCACAGATACGCAGTATTTT. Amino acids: CASSYGPLTDTQYF.

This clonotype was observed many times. The CDR3 protein is CSAYPGGSSYNEQFF. CDR3 DNA: TGCAGTGCGTACCCGGGGGGGAGCTCCTACAATGAGCAGTTCTTC. The chain recombines TRBV20-1 with TRBJ2-1; 8 bases are a match to TRBD2. The CDR3 runs to 15 residues. The junction had 7 bases not matched to a gene; V was cut back by 6 bases and J by 0 bases. CDR1 and CDR2 (germline): DFQATT, SNEGSKA (reference sequence).

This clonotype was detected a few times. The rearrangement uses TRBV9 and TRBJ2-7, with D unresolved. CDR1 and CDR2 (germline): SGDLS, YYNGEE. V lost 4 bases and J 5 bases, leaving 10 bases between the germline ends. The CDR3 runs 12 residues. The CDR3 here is CASSTPSDEQYF. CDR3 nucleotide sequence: TGTGCCAGCAGCACCCCAAGCGACGAGCAGTACTTC. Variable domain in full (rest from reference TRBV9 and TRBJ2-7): DSGVTQTPKHLITATGQRVTLRCSPRSGDLSVYWYQQSLDQGLQFLIQYYNGEERAKGNILERFSAQQFPDLHSELNLSSLELGDSALYFCASSTPSDEQYFGPGTRLTVT.

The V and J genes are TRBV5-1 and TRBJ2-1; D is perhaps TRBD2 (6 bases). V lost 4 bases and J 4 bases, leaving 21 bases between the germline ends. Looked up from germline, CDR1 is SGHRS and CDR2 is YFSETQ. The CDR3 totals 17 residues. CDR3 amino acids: CASSAVGGGQDYNEQFF. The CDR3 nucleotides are TGCGCCAGCAGCGCAGTGGGAGGAGGGCAGGATTACAATGAGCAGTTCTTC.

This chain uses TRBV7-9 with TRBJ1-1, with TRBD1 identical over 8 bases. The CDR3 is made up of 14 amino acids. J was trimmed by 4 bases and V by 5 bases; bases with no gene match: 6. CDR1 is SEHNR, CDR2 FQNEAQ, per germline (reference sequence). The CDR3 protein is CASSPGQGITEAFF. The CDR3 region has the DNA TGTGCCAGCAGCCCCGGACAGGGTATCACTGAAGCTTTCTTT.

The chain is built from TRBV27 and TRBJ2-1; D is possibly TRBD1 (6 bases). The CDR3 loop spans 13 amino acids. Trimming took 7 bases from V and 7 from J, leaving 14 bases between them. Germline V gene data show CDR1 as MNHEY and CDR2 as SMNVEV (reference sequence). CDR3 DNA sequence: TGTGCCAGCACGCTGGTCACAGGGAATGAGCAGTTCTTC. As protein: CASTLVTGNEQFF.

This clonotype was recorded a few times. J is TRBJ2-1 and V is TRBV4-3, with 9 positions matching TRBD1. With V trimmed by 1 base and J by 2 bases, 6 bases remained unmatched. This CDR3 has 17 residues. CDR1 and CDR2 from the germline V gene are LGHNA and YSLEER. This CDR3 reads CASSQAAGTGTYNEQFF. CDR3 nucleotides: TGCGCCAGCAGCCAAGCAGCCGGGACAGGGACCTACAATGAGCAGTTCTTC.

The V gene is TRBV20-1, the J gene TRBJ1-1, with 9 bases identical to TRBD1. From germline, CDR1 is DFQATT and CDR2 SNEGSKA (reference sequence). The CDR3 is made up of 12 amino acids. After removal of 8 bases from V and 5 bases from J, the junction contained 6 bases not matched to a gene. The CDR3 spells CSSGQGVTEAFF. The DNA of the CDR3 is TGCAGTTCGGGACAGGGTGTTACTGAAGCTTTCTTT.